The rows below give T cell receptor beta chains drawn from one sample of a study of shared clonotypes between healthy human individuals. Sequenced by immunoSEQ multiplex PCR; TCRdb stores in-frame clones only, minus some. Found here are 2,500,000 or so clones, less than 95% of them singletons; the top ten hold roughly 0.34%. The sequencing input was naive CD4+ T cells from PBMCs. The receptors originated from a man aged 18 to 29 in good health. Some clones in this sample may be carry-over from other donors' samples. Both conserved end residues are part of each CDR3. The D gene is left open where the match is weak. Part of the rows lack a size; the others show once, few, many or a class for expanded clones.

>TRBJ2-1|TRBV6-5|TRBD2|-
CASRSGASGDNEQFF
TGTGCCAGCAGATCAGGTGCTAGCGGAGACAATGAGCAGTTCTTC
>TRBJ1-3|TRBV5-1|-|-
CASSKASSGNTIYF
TGCGCCAGCAGCAAAGCGAGCTCTGGAAACACCATATATTTT
>TRBJ2-1|TRBV7-2|TRBD1|-
CASSLDRGLHNEQFF
TGTGCCAGCAGCTTGGACAGGGGATTACACAATGAGCAGTTCTTC
>TRBJ2-1|TRBV7-3|TRBD2|-
CASSAVLAGDGEQFF
TGTGCCAGCAGCGCGGTTCTAGCGGGAGACGGGGAGCAGTTCTTC
>TRBJ2-5|TRBV5-1|-|-
CASSPYPGVEETQYF
TGCGCCAGCAGCCCTTATCCAGGGGTTGAAGAGACCCAGTACTTC
>TRBJ1-3|TRBV4-1|-|-
CASSQEWDRSGRWDTIYF
TGCGCCAGCAGCCAAGAATGGGATCGGTCAGGGAGGTGGGACACCATATATTTT
>TRBJ2-5|TRBV30|TRBD2|-
CAWSRLAGVRETQYF
TGTGCCTGGAGTCGACTAGCGGGAGTCCGAGAGACCCAGTACTTC
>TRBJ2-3|TRBV5-4|TRBD2|-
CASSPPGAGGRTDTQYF
TGTGCCAGCAGCCCGCCGGGAGCGGGAGGGCGGACAGATACGCAGTATTTT
>TRBJ1-1|TRBV6-1|-|-
CASSEVRVGTEAFF
TGTGCCAGCAGTGAAGTCAGGGTTGGGACTGAAGCTTTCTTT
>TRBJ2-1|TRBV6-6|-|-
CASSYFREYQFF
TGTGCCAGCAGTTACTTTCGGGAGTATCAGTTCTTC
>TRBJ2-1|TRBV7-2|-|-
CASSLARSGNEQFF
TGTGCCAGCAGCTTAGCCAGGTCCGGCAATGAGCAGTTCTTC
>TRBJ2-5|TRBV28|-|-
CASSPVDGGILETQYF
TGTGCCAGCAGCCCAGTGGATGGGGGCATTCTAGAGACCCAGTACTTC
>TRBJ2-2|TRBV18|TRBD2|-
CASSLKIAGPRELFF
TGTGCCAGCTCGCTTAAAATAGCGGGGCCAAGGGAGCTGTTTTTT
>TRBJ2-7|TRBV16|-|-
CASSPGPSHEQYF
TGTGCCAGCAGCCCCGGCCCCTCGCACGAGCAGTACTTC
>TRBJ2-3|TRBV7-2|-|once
CASSTDRLDTQYF
TGTGCCAGCAGCACGGACCGTTTAGATACGCAGTATTTT
>TRBJ1-3|TRBV25-1|-|-
CASSWGYREDTIYF
TGTGCCAGCAGTTGGGGCTACAGGGAGGACACCATATATTTT
>TRBJ2-2|TRBV5-1|-|-
CASSPDQGRITGELFF
TGCGCCAGCAGCCCGGATCAGGGGAGGATCACCGGGGAGCTGTTTTTT
>TRBJ2-2|TRBV4-2|-|-
CASSQALAGQNTGELFF
TGTGCCAGCAGCCAAGCGTTGGCGGGACAGAACACCGGGGAGCTGTTTTTT
>TRBJ1-5|TRBV28|TRBD1|-
CASSPSGGLNQPQHF
TGTGCCAGCAGTCCCTCAGGGGGCCTCAATCAGCCCCAGCATTTT
>TRBJ2-7|TRBV7-3|-|-
CASSPGRPYEQYF
TGTGCCAGCAGCCCTGGGAGACCCTACGAGCAGTACTTC
>TRBJ1-5|TRBV7-9|TRBD1|-
CASSGPGTASEPQHF
TGTGCCAGCAGCGGTCCCGGGACAGCAAGCGAGCCCCAGCATTTT
>TRBJ2-7|TRBV18|-|once
CASSPPRRQFSYEQYF
TGTGCCAGCTCACCACCGAGGAGACAGTTCTCCTACGAGCAGTACTTC
>TRBJ2-7|TRBV5-1|-|-
CASSLALDRYEQYF
TGCGCCAGCAGCTTGGCCCTGGACAGATACGAGCAGTACTTC
>TRBJ1-3|TRBV19|-|-
CASSINGRSSGNTIYF
TGTGCCAGTAGTATCAATGGGAGATCCTCTGGAAACACCATATATTTT
>TRBJ1-2|TRBV5-8|-|-
CASSLRVRGGNYGYTF
TGTGCCAGCAGCTTGAGGGTCAGGGGAGGCAACTATGGCTACACCTTC
>TRBJ2-2|TRBV5-1|TRBD1|-
CASSLGTGTGELFF
TGCGCCAGCAGCTTGGGGACAGGGACCGGGGAGCTGTTTTTT
>TRBJ2-2|TRBV4-2|-|-
CASSPPPGELFF
TGTGCCAGCAGCCCACCCCCCGGGGAGCTGTTTTTT
>TRBJ2-2|TRBV6-1|-|-
CASSGTPLTGELFF
TGTGCCAGCAGTGGGACACCTCTTACCGGGGAGCTGTTTTTT
>TRBJ2-1|TRBV15|TRBD2|-
CATSKRLAGEKNEQFF
TGTGCCACCTCGAAACGACTAGCGGGAGAGAAGAATGAGCAGTTCTTC
>TRBJ2-7|TRBV19|TRBD2|-
CASSLRGGPYEQYF
TGTGCCAGTAGCCTCCGGGGGGGTCCCTACGAGCAGTACTTC
>TRBJ1-2|TRBV19|-|-
CASRHQGGNGYTF
TGTGCCAGTAGACACCAGGGAGGTAATGGCTACACCTTC
>TRBJ2-2|TRBV27|TRBD1|-
CAIKTQGAAGELFF
TGTGCCATTAAGACACAGGGGGCTGCCGGGGAGCTGTTTTTT
>TRBJ2-2|TRBV30|TRBD1|-
CACGTGITGELFF
TGTGCCTGTGGGACAGGGATCACCGGGGAGCTGTTTTTT
>TRBJ2-1|TRBV6-5|TRBD1|-
CATEYRGDSYNEQFF
TGTGCCACCGAGTACAGGGGGGACTCCTACAATGAGCAGTTCTTC
>TRBJ2-7|TRBV5-1|-|-
CASSPGTVSSYEQYF
TGCGCCAGCAGCCCGGGGACGGTGAGCTCCTACGAGCAGTACTTC
>TRBJ1-2|TRBV28|-|-
CASSPRVRSYGYTF
TGTGCCAGCAGTCCGCGGGTTAGAAGTTATGGCTACACCTTC
>TRBJ2-1|TRBV18|TRBD1|-
CASSPLGTGEDEQFF
TGTGCCAGCTCACCACTGGGGACAGGGGAAGATGAGCAGTTCTTC
>TRBJ1-1|TRBV6-6|-|-
CASAIYIYTEAFF
TGTGCCAGCGCCATTTACATCTACACTGAAGCTTTCTTT
>TRBJ2-4|TRBV18|-|-
CASGDSRENIQYF
TGTGCCAGCGGCGACTCACGCGAAAACATTCAGTACTTC
>TRBJ2-2|TRBV7-6|-|-
CASSFSPHETGELFF
TGTGCCAGCAGCTTTTCCCCCCACGAGACCGGGGAGCTGTTTTTT
>TRBJ2-7|TRBV15|TRBD1|-
CATRGTGTSYEQYF
TGTGCCACCAGAGGGACAGGGACTTCCTACGAGCAGTACTTC
>TRBJ2-3|TRBV7-2|TRBD2|-
CASSSPGGAGGSETNTQYF
TGTGCCAGCAGCTCCCCCGGGGGAGCGGGAGGGAGCGAGACAAATACGCAGTATTTT
>TRBJ2-7|TRBV18|-|-
CASSPTTGWDEQYF
TGTGCCAGCTCACCTACCACAGGGTGGGACGAGCAGTACTTC
>TRBJ1-6|TRBV7-9|TRBD1|-
CASSLTPTGYNSPLHF
TGTGCCAGCAGCCTTACCCCGACAGGGTATAATTCACCCCTCCACTTT
>TRBJ1-2|TRBV5-4|TRBD1|once
CASSPTPDGTGGPSNYGYTF
TGTGCCAGCAGCCCAACCCCGGACGGGACAGGGGGACCATCTAACTATGGCTACACCTTC
>TRBJ2-5|TRBV19|TRBD1|-
CASSDRGRETQYF
TGTGCCAGTAGTGACAGGGGTCGAGAGACCCAGTACTTC